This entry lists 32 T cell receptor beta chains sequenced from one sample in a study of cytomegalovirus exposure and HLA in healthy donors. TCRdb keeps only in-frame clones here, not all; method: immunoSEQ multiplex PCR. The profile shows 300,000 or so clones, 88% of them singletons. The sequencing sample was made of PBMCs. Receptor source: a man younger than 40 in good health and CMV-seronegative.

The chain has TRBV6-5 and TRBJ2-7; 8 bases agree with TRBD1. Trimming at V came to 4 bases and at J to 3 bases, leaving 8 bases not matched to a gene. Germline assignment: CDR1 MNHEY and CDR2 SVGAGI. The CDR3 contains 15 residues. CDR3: CASSSTGTGHYEQYF. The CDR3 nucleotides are TGTGCCAGCAGTTCTACCGGGACAGGACACTACGAGCAGTACTTC.

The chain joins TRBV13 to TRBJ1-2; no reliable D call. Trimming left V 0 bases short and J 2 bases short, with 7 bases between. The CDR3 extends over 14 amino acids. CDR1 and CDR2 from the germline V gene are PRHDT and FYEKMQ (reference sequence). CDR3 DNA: TGTGCCAGCAGCTTAGGGCACGCGAACTATGGCTACACCTTC. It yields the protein CASSLGHANYGYTF. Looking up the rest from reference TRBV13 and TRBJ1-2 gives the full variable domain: AAGVIQSPRHLIKEKRETATLKCYPIPRHDTVYWYQQGPGQDPQFLISFYEKMQSDKGSIPDRFSAQQFSDYHSELNMSSLELGDSALYFCASSLGHANYGYTFGSGTRLTVV.

CDR3 nucleotide sequence: TGCGCCAGCAGCCAAGGAGTAGGGGGCCTCTCTGGGGCCAACGTCCTGACTTTC. This sequence encodes CASSQGVGGLSGANVLTF. V is TRBV4-3 and J is TRBJ2-6, with 7 nucleotides matching TRBD1. CDR1 and CDR2 from the germline V gene are LGHNA and YSLEER. V trimming: 1 base; J trimming: 0 bases; junction bases outside the gene matches: 6. CDR3 length equals 18 residues.

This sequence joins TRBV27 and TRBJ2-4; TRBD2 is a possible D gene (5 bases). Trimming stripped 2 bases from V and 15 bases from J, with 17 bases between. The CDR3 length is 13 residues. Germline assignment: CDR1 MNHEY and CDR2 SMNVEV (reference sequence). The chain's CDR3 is CASSLRAGEWRYF. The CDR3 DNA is TGTGCCAGCAGTTTAAGGGCCGGGGAATGGAGGTACTTC.

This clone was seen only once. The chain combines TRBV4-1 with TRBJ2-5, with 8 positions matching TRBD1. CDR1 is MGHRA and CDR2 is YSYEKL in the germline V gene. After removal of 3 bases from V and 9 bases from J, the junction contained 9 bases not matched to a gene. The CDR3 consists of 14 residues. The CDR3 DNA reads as TGCGCCAGCAGCCAGGGGACAGGACCCCGGGCCCAGTACTTC. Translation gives CASSQGTGPRAQYF.

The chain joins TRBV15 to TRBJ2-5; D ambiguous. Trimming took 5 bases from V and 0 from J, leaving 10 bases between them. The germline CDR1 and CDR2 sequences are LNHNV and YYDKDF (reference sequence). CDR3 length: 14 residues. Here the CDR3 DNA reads TGTGCCACCAGCCTCCCGAGGTACCAAGAGACCCAGTACTTC. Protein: CATSLPRYQETQYF.

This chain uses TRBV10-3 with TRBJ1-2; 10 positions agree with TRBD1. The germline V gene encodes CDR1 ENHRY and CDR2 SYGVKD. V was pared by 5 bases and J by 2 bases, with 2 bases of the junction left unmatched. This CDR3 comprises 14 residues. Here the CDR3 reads CAISLGQGNYGYTF. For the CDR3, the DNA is TGTGCCATCAGTTTGGGACAGGGGAACTATGGCTACACCTTC.

The CDR3 loop reads CASSRAGGQGRYEQYF. Here the CDR3 DNA reads TGTGCCAGCAGCCGCGCTGGGGGACAGGGTCGGTACGAGCAGTACTTC. This sequence joins TRBV7-8 and TRBJ2-7; 9 bases agree with TRBD1. Germline-derived CDR1 and CDR2 are SGHVS and FQNEAQ. After removal of 5 bases from V and 4 bases from J, the junction contained 12 bases not matched to a gene. CDR3 size: 16 residues. The entire variable domain, with the rest obtained from reference TRBV7-8 and TRBJ2-7, is as follows: GAGVSQSPRYKVAKRGQDVALRCDPISGHVSLFWYQQALGQGPEFLTYFQNEAQLDKSGLPSDRFFAERPEGSVSTLKIQRTQQEDSAVYLCASSRAGGQGRYEQYFGPGTRLTVT.

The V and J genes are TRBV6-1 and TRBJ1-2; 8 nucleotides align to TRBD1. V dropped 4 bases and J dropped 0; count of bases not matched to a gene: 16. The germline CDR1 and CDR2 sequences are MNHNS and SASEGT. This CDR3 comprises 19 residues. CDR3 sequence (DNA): TGTGCCAGCAGTGGCCACCGTTCGGACAGGGTAGGGTCTAACTATGGCTACACCTTC. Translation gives CASSGHRSDRVGSNYGYTF.

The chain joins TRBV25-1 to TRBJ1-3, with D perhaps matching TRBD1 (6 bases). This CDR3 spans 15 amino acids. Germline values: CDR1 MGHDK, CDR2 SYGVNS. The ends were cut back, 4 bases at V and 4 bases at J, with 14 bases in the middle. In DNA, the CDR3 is TGTGCCAGCAGTGTTGGTCAGGGGCCCGGAAACACCATATATTTT. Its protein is CASSVGQGPGNTIYF.

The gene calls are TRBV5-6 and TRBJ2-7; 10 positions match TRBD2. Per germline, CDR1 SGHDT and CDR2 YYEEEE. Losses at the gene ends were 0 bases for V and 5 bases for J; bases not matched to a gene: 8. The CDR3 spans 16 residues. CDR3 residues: CASSLVGERGGDEQYF. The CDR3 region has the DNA TGTGCCAGCAGCTTGGTAGGCGAGCGGGGGGGCGACGAGCAGTACTTC.

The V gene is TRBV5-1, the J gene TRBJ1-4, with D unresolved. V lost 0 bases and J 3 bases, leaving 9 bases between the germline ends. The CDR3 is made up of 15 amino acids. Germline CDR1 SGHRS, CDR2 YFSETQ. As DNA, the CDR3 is TGCGCCAGCAGCTTGGCCAGTCAGGCTAATGAAAAACTGTTTTTT. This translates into CASSLASQANEKLFF.

CDR3 amino acids: CASMGSRAFNEKLFF. CDR3 coding DNA: TGTGCCAGCATGGGTTCGAGGGCATTTAATGAAAAACTGTTTTTT. The chain employs TRBV2 and TRBJ1-4; D is unclear. The CDR3 length is 15 residues. CDR1 is SNHLY and CDR2 is FYNNEI in the germline V gene. The V gene lost 7 bases and the J gene lost 4 bases, with 16 bases spanning the gap.

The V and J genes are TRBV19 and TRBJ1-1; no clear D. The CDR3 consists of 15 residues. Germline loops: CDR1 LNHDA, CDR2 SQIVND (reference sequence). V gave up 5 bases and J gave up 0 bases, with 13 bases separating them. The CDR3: CASSPRTGMNTEAFF. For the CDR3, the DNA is TGTGCCAGTAGTCCTAGAACGGGGATGAACACTGAAGCTTTCTTT.

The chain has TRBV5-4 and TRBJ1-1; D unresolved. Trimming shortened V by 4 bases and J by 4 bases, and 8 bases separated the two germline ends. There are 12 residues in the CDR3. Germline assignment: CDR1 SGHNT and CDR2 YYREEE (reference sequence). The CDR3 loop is CASSRGSTEAFF. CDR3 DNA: TGTGCCAGCAGCCGAGGGAGCACTGAAGCTTTCTTT. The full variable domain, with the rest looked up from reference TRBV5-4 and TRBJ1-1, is ETGVTQSPTHLIKTRGQQVTLRCSSQSGHNTVSWYQQALGQGPQFIFQYYREEENGRGNFPPRFSGLQFPNYSSELNVNALELDDSALYLCASSRGSTEAFFGQGTRLTVV.

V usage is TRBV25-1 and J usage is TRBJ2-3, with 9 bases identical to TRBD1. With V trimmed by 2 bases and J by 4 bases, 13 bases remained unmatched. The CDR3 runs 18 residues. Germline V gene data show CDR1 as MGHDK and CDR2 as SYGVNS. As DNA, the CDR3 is TGTGCCAGCAGTGAAGTTGTGTGGGGGACAGGGAACCCAGATACGCAGTATTTT. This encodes CASSEVVWGTGNPDTQYF.

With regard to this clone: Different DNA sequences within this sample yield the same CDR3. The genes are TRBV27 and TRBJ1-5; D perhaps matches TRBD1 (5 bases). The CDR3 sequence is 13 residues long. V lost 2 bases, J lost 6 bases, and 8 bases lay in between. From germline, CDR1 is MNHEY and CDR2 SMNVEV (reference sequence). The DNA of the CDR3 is TGTGCCAGCAGTTTAGGGGGAGGTCAGCCCCAGCATTTT. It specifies CASSLGGGQPQHF.

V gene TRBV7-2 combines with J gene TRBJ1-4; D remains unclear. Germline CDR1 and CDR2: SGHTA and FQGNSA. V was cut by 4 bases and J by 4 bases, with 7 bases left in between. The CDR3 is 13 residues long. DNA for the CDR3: TGTGCCAGCAGCTCGGGGATTAATGAAAAACTGTTTTTT. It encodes CASSSGINEKLFF.

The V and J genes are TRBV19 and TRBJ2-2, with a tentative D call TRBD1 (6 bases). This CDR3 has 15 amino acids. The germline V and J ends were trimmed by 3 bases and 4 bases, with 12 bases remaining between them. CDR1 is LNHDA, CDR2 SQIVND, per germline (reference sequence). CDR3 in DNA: TGTGCCAGTAGTATGGCGACAGGTCCCACCGGGGAGCTGTTTTTT. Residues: CASSMATGPTGELFF.

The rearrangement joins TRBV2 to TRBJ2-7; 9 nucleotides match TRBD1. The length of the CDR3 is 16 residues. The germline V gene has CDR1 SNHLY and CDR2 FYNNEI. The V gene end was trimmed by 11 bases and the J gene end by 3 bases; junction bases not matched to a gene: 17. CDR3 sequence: CAGTSEGQGYHYEQYF. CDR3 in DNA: TGTGCCGGTACAAGTGAGGGACAGGGATATCACTACGAGCAGTACTTC. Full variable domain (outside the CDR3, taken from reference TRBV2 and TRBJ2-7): EPEVTQTPSHQVTQMGQEVILRCVPISNHLYFYWYRQILGQKVEFLVSFYNNEISEKSEIFDDQFSVERPDGSNFTLKIRSTKLEDSAMYFCAGTSEGQGYHYEQYFGPGTRLTVT.

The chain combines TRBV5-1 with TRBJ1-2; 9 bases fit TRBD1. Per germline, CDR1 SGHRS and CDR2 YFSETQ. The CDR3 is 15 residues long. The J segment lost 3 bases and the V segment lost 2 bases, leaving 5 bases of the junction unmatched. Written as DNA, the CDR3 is TGCGCCAGCAGCTTAGAAGGACAGGGGTACTATGGCTACACCTTC. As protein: CASSLEGQGYYGYTF.

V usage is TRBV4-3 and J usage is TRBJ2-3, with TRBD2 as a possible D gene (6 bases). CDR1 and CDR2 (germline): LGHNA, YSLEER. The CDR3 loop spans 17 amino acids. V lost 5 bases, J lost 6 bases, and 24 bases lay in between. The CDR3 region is CASSTHDSGGLTDTQYF. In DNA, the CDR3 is TGCGCCAGCAGCACCCACGACAGTGGGGGGTTGACGGATACGCAGTATTTT.

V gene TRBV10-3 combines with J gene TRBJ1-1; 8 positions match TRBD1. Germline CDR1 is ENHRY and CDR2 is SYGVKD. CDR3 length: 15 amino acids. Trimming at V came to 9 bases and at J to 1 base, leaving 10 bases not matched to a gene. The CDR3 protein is CAISGQGGKNTEAFF. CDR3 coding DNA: TGTGCCATTTCCGGACAGGGTGGGAAGAACACTGAAGCTTTCTTT.

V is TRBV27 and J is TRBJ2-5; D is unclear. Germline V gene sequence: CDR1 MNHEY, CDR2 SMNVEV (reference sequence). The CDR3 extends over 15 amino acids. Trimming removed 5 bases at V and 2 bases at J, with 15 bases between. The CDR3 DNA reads TGTGCCAGCAGTCCGACTGCTAGGCAGCAAGAGACCCAGTACTTC. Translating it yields CASSPTARQQETQYF.

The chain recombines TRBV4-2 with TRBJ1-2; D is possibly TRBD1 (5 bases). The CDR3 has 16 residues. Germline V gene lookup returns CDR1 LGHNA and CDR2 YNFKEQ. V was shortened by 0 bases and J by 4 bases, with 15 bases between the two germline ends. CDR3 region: CASSQDKISGLYGYTF. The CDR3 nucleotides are TGTGCCAGCAGCCAAGATAAAATATCAGGGCTCTATGGCTACACCTTC.

CDR3 bases: TGTGCCGCTTCCTCTCCGGCGAGGATAGAGACCCAGTACTTC. Translating gives CAASSPARIETQYF. The V call is TRBV15, the J call TRBJ2-5; no reliable D call. V was clipped by 11 bases and J by 4 bases, with 20 bases between them. The CDR3 consists of 14 residues. Germline V gene data show CDR1 as LNHNV and CDR2 as YYDKDF (reference sequence).

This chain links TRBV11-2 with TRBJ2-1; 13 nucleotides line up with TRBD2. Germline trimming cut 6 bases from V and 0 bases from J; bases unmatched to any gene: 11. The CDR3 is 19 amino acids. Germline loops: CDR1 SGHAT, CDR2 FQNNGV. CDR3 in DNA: TGTGCCAGCAGTCGACTAGCGGGGGGCGCTAAGAGCTCCTACAATGAGCAGTTCTTC. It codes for CASSRLAGGAKSSYNEQFF.

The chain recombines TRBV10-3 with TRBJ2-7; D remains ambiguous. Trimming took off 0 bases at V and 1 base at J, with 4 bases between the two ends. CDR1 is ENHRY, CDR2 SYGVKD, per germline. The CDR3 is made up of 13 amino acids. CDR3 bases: TGTGCCATCAGTGAGTCGCAGTCCTACGAGCAGTACTTC. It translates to CAISESQSYEQYF.

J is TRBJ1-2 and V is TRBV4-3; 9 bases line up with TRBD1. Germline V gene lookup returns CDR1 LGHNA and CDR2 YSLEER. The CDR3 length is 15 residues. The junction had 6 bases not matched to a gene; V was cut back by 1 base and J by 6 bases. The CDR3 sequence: CASSQGTGDSDGYTF. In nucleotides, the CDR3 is TGCGCCAGCAGCCAAGGGACAGGGGATAGTGATGGCTACACCTTC.

The CDR3 region has the DNA TGTGCCAGCAGTTACGCGGAATCTGGAAACACCATATATTTT. It translates to CASSYAESGNTIYF. The chain joins TRBV6-5 to TRBJ1-3; D is uncertain. Germline CDR1 is MNHEY and CDR2 is SVGAGI. Trimming shortened V by 2 bases and J by 1 base, and 6 bases separated the two germline ends. The CDR3 extends over 14 amino acids.

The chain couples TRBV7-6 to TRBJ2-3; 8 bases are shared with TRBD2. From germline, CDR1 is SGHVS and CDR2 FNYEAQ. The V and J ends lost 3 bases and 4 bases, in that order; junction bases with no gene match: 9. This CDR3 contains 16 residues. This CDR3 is CASSFAAGGVADTQYF. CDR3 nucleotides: TGTGCCAGCAGCTTCGCGGCGGGGGGTGTTGCAGATACGCAGTATTTT.

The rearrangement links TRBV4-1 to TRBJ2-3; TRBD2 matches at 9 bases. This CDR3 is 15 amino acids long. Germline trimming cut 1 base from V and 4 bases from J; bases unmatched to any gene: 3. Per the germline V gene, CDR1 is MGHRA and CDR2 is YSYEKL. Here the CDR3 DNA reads TGCGCCAGCAGCCAAGGGGCGGGGGGGCCAGATACGCAGTATTTT. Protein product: CASSQGAGGPDTQYF.